This T cell receptor (beta chain) derives from a study of T-cell reconstitution after alpha-beta-depleted transplantation in children. Ends included, the CDR3 has 8 residues. The germline gives CDR1 SQVTM, CDR2 ANQGSEA. Preparing the TCRbeta library involved the use of unique molecular identifiers. TCRdb passed the PCR reads through MiXCR, listing each CDR3 protein once. The table shows roughly 670,000 distinct CDR3 sequences, with around 12% occurring only once. Whole-study findings and limits: A year post-transplant, T-cell counts and diversity derived mostly from newly produced T cells. About two months after transplant, alpha-beta T cells reportedly came from several hundred expanded graft clones.

This clonotype was recorded a few times. Its antigen is still unknown. Given the absence of the conserved phenylalanine or tryptophan at the CDR3 end, a read error is likely. Because the CDR3's place on the DNA is in doubt, the DNA is left out and the CDR3 is given as listed by TCRdb. The V call is TRBV29-1, the J call TRBJ2-1. The source is a girl aged 2 to 9 with congenital amegakaryocytic thrombocytopenia, due to receive a stem cell transplant. The sequenced sample was PBMCs, obtained before TCRalphabeta/CD19-depleted stem cell transplant. CDR3 sequence: CSVERSAY.